One sample yielded the 10 T cell receptor beta chains listed below, sequenced in a study of human T cells and chemical hapten exposure. TCRdb re-called the 5' RACE reads with MiXCR, one entry per CDR3 protein. Seen here are 65,000 to 90,000 distinct CDR3 sequences, 15% to 20% observed once, and the top ten hold about 6.8%. Total RNA was isolated from whole blood that had not been fractionated. The receptors shown here come from a female donor in good health.

A few counts support this clonotype. This chain uses TRBV7-9 with TRBJ2-7; 8 nucleotides line up with TRBD2. CDR3 length: 17 residues. Per germline, CDR1 SEHNR and CDR2 FQNEAQ (reference sequence). The V gene end was trimmed by 0 bases and the J gene end by 3 bases; junction bases not matched to a gene: 10. CDR3: CASSLAGGSGNFYEQYF. DNA for the CDR3: TGTGCCAGCAGCTTAGCGGGGGGTAGCGGGAACTTCTACGAGCAGTACTTC. The variable domain in full, completed from reference TRBV7-9 and TRBJ2-7, reads DTGVSQNPRHKITKRGQNVTFRCDPISEHNRLYWYRQTLGQGPEFLTYFQNEAQLEKSRLLSDRFSAERPKGSFSTLEIQRTEQGDSAMYLCASSLAGGSGNFYEQYFGPGTRLTVT.

V and J are TRBV6-1 and TRBJ2-1; TRBD2 matches 8 bases. CDR1 and CDR2 from the germline V gene are MNHNS and SASEGT. V lost 3 bases, J lost 7 bases, and 11 bases stayed unmatched. The CDR3 extends over 16 amino acids. The CDR3 DNA follows: TGTGCCAGCAGTGATGTACCCGGGAGGGGTAGAAATGAGCAGTTCTTC. It encodes CASSDVPGRGRNEQFF.

The CDR3 here is CASSRQTEAFF. The CDR3 region has the DNA TGTGCCAGCAGCAGACAAACTGAAGCTTTCTTT. The gene calls are TRBV5-6 and TRBJ1-1, with no clear D. V dropped 4 bases and J dropped 5 bases, with 6 bases sitting between them. The CDR3 totals 11 residues. CDR1 and CDR2 (germline): SGHDT, YYEEEE.

This clonotype was seen only a few times. The chain combines TRBV5-4 with TRBJ2-3; D is possibly TRBD1 (5 bases). Trimming took 4 bases from V and 0 from J, leaving 12 bases between them. Germline CDR1 SGHNT, CDR2 YYREEE (reference sequence). This CDR3 is 15 amino acids long. The CDR3 DNA reads TGTGCCAGCAGCCGGAGTGGGGCTAGCACAGATACGCAGTATTTT. Residues: CASSRSGASTDTQYF.

The chain has TRBV29-1 and TRBJ2-7, with 10 bases fitting TRBD1. Germline V lookup: CDR1 SQVTM, CDR2 ANQGSEA. J was trimmed by 2 bases and V by 7 bases; bases with no gene match: 5. This CDR3 has 13 amino acids. CDR3 region: CSGGTGDTYEQYF. The CDR3 region has the DNA TGCAGCGGTGGGACAGGGGATACCTACGAGCAGTACTTC.

This clonotype was recorded a few times. J is TRBJ1-2 and V is TRBV12-3 or TRBV12-4; D uncertain. The CDR3 covers 11 residues. V shed 3 bases and J shed 9 bases, with 8 bases lying between them. Written as DNA, the CDR3 is TGTGCCAGCAGTTTGAGGGATAGCTACACCTTC. The encoded protein is CASSLRDSYTF.

The chain uses TRBV30 and TRBJ2-5; D is possibly TRBD1 (5 bases). The CDR3 extends over 16 amino acids. The V end lost 0 bases, the J end lost 5 bases, and 19 bases lay between the germline ends. Germline V gene data show CDR1 as GTSNPN and CDR2 as SVGIG (reference sequence). CDR3 sequence: CAWSVQAWSSGETQYF. The DNA of the CDR3 is TGTGCCTGGAGTGTACAGGCCTGGAGCTCCGGTGAGACCCAGTACTTC.

This clonotype was observed many times. V usage is TRBV11-2 and J usage is TRBJ2-3; D unresolved. Germline assignment: CDR1 SGHAT and CDR2 FQNNGV. The CDR3 totals 14 residues. Trimming shortened V by 3 bases and J by 2 bases, and 9 bases separated the two germline ends. The CDR3 loop reads CASSFSILTDTQYF. The DNA of the CDR3 is TGTGCCAGCAGCTTTAGTATTCTCACAGATACGCAGTATTTT.

This clonotype showed up many times. The rearrangement uses TRBV5-1 and TRBJ1-1, with D hard to call. Germline V gene sequence: CDR1 SGHRS, CDR2 YFSETQ. Trimming took off 1 base at V and 0 bases at J, with 4 bases between the two ends. The CDR3 has 13 amino acids. CDR3 in DNA: TGCGCCAGCAGCTTGACACTGAACACTGAAGCTTTCTTT. Protein product: CASSLTLNTEAFF.

This clonotype was picked up a small number of times. The rearrangement links TRBV20-1 to TRBJ1-1; D is uncertain. This CDR3 comprises 12 residues. CDR1 is DFQATT, CDR2 SNEGSKA, per germline (reference sequence). The CDR3 loop reads CTVRRMNTEAFF. In nucleotides, the CDR3 is TGCACCGTTAGACGGATGAACACTGAAGCTTTCTTT.